The 27 T cell receptor beta chains in this list originate from one sample, sequenced in a study of T cell responses to AZD1222 COVID-19 vaccine. The protocol was immunoSEQ multiplex PCR, while the TCRdb copy is restricted to in-frame clones and leaves out a portion. The data show tens of thousands of clones, with roughly 91% seen just once and 20% to 30% held by the top ten. Sequencing used peripheral blood, obtained on day 0 of AZD1222 vaccination. The origin of the receptors is an adult in good health.

This clone was detected a few times. The rearrangement links TRBV6-1 to TRBJ1-5, with TRBD1 matching over 9 bases. Looked up from germline, CDR1 is MNHNS and CDR2 is SASEGT. With V trimmed by 1 base and J by 6 bases, 4 bases remained unmatched. This CDR3 contains 15 residues. The CDR3 spells CASSEGTGGLQPQHF. CDR3 bases: TGTGCCAGCAGTGAAGGAACAGGGGGCCTTCAGCCCCAGCATTTT.

V and J are TRBV28 and TRBJ2-7, with D perhaps TRBD1 (6 bases). Trimming took 3 bases from V and 4 from J, leaving 13 bases between them. Germline CDR1 is MDHEN and CDR2 is SYDVKM. CDR3 length equals 14 residues. CDR3 residues: CASSLWGPAYEQYF. The DNA of the CDR3 is TGTGCCAGCAGTTTGTGGGGGCCGGCATACGAGCAGTACTTC. Drawing the rest from reference TRBV28 and TRBJ2-7, the complete variable domain is DVKVTQSSRYLVKRTGEKVFLECVQDMDHENMFWYRQDPGLGLRLIYFSYDVKMKEKGDIPEGYSVSREKKERFSLILESASTNQTSMYLCASSLWGPAYEQYFGPGTRLTVT.

This chain connects TRBV20-1 to TRBJ1-2; no firm D call. The CDR3 is 11 residues long. Trimming shortened V by 5 bases and J by 5 bases, and 9 bases separated the two germline ends. CDR1 and CDR2 (germline): DFQATT, SNEGSKA (reference sequence). In nucleotides, the CDR3 is TGCAGTGCTGCAAGATCATATGGCTACACCTTC. Translating it yields CSAARSYGYTF.

This chain's CDR3 is CASSYLGTGVNQPQHF. In DNA form, the CDR3 reads TGTGCCAGCAGCTACCTAGGGACAGGGGTAAACCAGCCCCAGCATTTT. The chain recombines TRBV7-2 with TRBJ1-5, with TRBD1 matching 10 bases. The trim removed 4 bases at V and 7 bases at J, leaving 10 bases unmatched. There are 16 residues in the CDR3. Germline CDR1 is SGHTA and CDR2 is FQGNSA.

The chain couples TRBV4-1 to TRBJ2-3; D gene uncertain. The CDR3 totals 12 residues. V was pared by 3 bases and J by 9 bases, with 10 bases between. The germline V gene encodes CDR1 MGHRA and CDR2 YSYEKL. DNA for the CDR3: TGCGCCAGCAGCCACCTTGCCGGCACGCAGTATTTT. Translating gives CASSHLAGTQYF.

The rearrangement links TRBV7-9 to TRBJ1-2; no firm D call. Germline CDR1 and CDR2: SEHNR and FQNEAQ (reference sequence). Trimming removed 3 bases from V and 8 bases from J, with 10 bases in between. CDR3 length equals 12 residues. The CDR3 bases are TGTGCCAGCAGCTTCAGCCGGGTCGGCTACACCTTC. This encodes CASSFSRVGYTF.

The J gene is TRBJ2-2, the V gene TRBV5-1; a weak D match, TRBD2 (5 bases). The CDR3 length is 16 residues. The germline gives CDR1 SGHRS, CDR2 YFSETQ. The V gene lost 3 bases and the J gene lost 3 bases, with 15 bases spanning the gap. The CDR3 DNA reads TGCGCCAGCAGCTCGGGATCTAGCTTCGACACCGGGGAGCTGTTTTTT. Its protein product is CASSSGSSFDTGELFF. Looking up the rest from reference TRBV5-1 and TRBJ2-2 gives the full variable domain: KAGVTQTPRYLIKTRGQQVTLSCSPISGHRSVSWYQQTPGQGLQFLFEYFSETQRNKGNFPGRFSGRQFSNSRSEMNVSTLELGDSALYLCASSSGSSFDTGELFFGEGSRLTVL.

This clone came up a few times. J is TRBJ1-2 and V is TRBV6-5; 7 nucleotides line up with TRBD1. The junction had 7 bases not matched to a gene; V was cut back by 5 bases and J by 4 bases. This CDR3 is built from 14 residues. Germline V gene data show CDR1 as MNHEY and CDR2 as SVGAGI. The DNA for the CDR3 is TGTGCCAGCAGTCACAGGGGAGAAGGCTATGGCTACACCTTC. Residues: CASSHRGEGYGYTF.

The chain has TRBV28 and TRBJ1-1; D perhaps matches TRBD1 (5 bases). The CDR3 totals 15 residues. The ends were cut back, 0 bases at V and 1 base at J, with 9 bases in the middle. The germline gives CDR1 MDHEN, CDR2 SYDVKM. The CDR3 nucleotides read TGTGCCAGCAGTTTATGGGGAAGGGGGAACACTGAAGCTTTCTTT. Protein sequence: CASSLWGRGNTEAFF.

As for this clone: Just one base apart from a much larger clone, this may be a read error. The V gene is TRBV30, the J gene TRBJ1-1; D gene uncertain. Trimming pared 2 bases from V and 1 base from J, leaving 5 bases between. The germline V gene encodes CDR1 GTSNPN and CDR2 SVGIG (reference sequence). The CDR3 is 12 amino acids. The CDR3 loop is CAWSPGNTEAFF. Here the CDR3 DNA reads TGTGCCTGGAGTCCCGGGAACACTGAAGCTTTCTTT.

This clone was detected only once. The chain couples TRBV10-3 to TRBJ1-2; possible D gene TRBD1, 5 bases. V was clipped by 2 bases and J by 2 bases, with 9 bases between them. The CDR3 consists of 14 residues. Germline V gene sequence: CDR1 ENHRY, CDR2 SYGVKD. The chain's CDR3 is CAISEGGPNYGYTF. CDR3 bases: TGTGCCATCAGTGAGGGGGGACCAAACTATGGCTACACCTTC.

This chain connects TRBV7-9 to TRBJ1-1; 8 bases fit TRBD1. CDR1 SEHNR and CDR2 FQNEAQ come from the germline V gene (reference sequence). This CDR3 region has 14 residues. V gave up 5 bases and J gave up 10 bases; unmatched junction bases: 12. The CDR3 sequence is CASSRQGTSTPAFF. CDR3 nucleotides: TGTGCCAGCAGCCGACAGGGGACCTCTACGCCAGCTTTCTTT. Using reference TRBV7-9 and TRBJ1-1 for the parts outside the CDR3, the full variable domain is DTGVSQNPRHKITKRGQNVTFRCDPISEHNRLYWYRQTLGQGPEFLTYFQNEAQLEKSRLLSDRFSAERPKGSFSTLEIQRTEQGDSAMYLCASSRQGTSTPAFFGQGTRLTVV.

CDR3 sequence: CASGHGGALGTEAFF. In nucleotides, the CDR3 is TGTGCCAGTGGGCACGGGGGGGCACTAGGAACTGAAGCTTTCTTT. The rearrangement joins TRBV19 to TRBJ1-1; TRBD1 is a possible D gene (6 bases). Germline V gives CDR1 LNHDA, CDR2 SQIVND (reference sequence). CDR3 size: 15 residues. V was trimmed by 8 bases and J by 5 bases, leaving 21 bases between them.

The V gene is TRBV5-4, the J gene TRBJ1-2; D not resolved. The CDR3 is 14 residues long. Trimming left V 0 bases short and J 4 bases short, with 10 bases between. Germline CDR1 is SGHNT and CDR2 is YYREEE (reference sequence). This CDR3 reads CASSLDAGSYGYTF. In DNA, the CDR3 is TGTGCCAGCAGCTTGGATGCAGGTAGCTATGGCTACACCTTC.

The V gene is TRBV7-8, the J gene TRBJ1-3; D not resolved. V was shortened by 5 bases and J by 0 bases, with 11 bases between the two germline ends. The germline V gene has CDR1 SGHVS and CDR2 FQNEAQ. The CDR3 has 15 residues. The CDR3 sequence: CASSPLRGSGNTIYF. For the CDR3, the DNA is TGTGCCAGCAGCCCCCTTCGGGGCTCTGGAAACACCATATATTTT.

This sequence joins TRBV11-2 and TRBJ1-1; 8 nucleotides align to TRBD1. The germline V gene has CDR1 SGHAT and CDR2 FQNNGV. J was trimmed by 1 base and V by 5 bases; bases with no gene match: 6. The CDR3 length is 15 residues. This chain's CDR3 is CASSRGQGSNTEAFF. The CDR3 coding sequence is TGTGCCAGCAGCCGAGGACAGGGATCGAACACTGAAGCTTTCTTT.

The chain employs TRBV4-1 and TRBJ1-1, with TRBD1 matching over 9 bases. J was trimmed by 5 bases and V by 3 bases; bases with no gene match: 7. Germline V gene data show CDR1 as MGHRA and CDR2 as YSYEKL. CDR3 size: 15 residues. The CDR3 DNA reads as TGCGCCAGCAGCCAGGGGTACAGGGGGCGGACTGAAGCTTTCTTT. Amino acids: CASSQGYRGRTEAFF.

The V gene is TRBV5-1, the J gene TRBJ1-2; D perhaps matches TRBD1 (5 bases). CDR1 is SGHRS and CDR2 is YFSETQ in the germline V gene. Trimming removed 0 bases from V and 8 bases from J, with 14 bases in between. This CDR3 comprises 14 residues. Here the CDR3 reads CASSLAQGEVGYTF. Written as DNA, the CDR3 is TGCGCCAGCAGCTTGGCTCAGGGAGAAGTAGGCTACACCTTC.

V is TRBV4-1 and J is TRBJ1-2, with a weak D call TRBD1 (5 bases). This CDR3 comprises 13 residues. The ends were cut back, 5 bases at V and 4 bases at J, with 11 bases in the middle. From germline, CDR1 is MGHRA and CDR2 YSYEKL. CDR3 DNA sequence: TGCGCCAGCAGCTCCACAGGTAGCTATGGCTACACCTTC. This translates into CASSSTGSYGYTF.

The V gene is TRBV7-2, the J gene TRBJ2-5; 11 bases fit TRBD2. Per the germline V gene, CDR1 is SGHTA and CDR2 is FQGNSA. V gave up 1 base and J gave up 0 bases; unmatched junction bases: 7. This CDR3 spans 18 amino acids. In DNA form, the CDR3 reads TGTGCCAGCAGCTTAGTGGGTTTAGCGGGGGGGTACCAAGAGACCCAGTACTTC. Its translation: CASSLVGLAGGYQETQYF.

J is TRBJ2-5 and V is TRBV10-3; TRBD2 matches 11 bases. V trimming: 6 bases; J trimming: 4 bases; junction bases outside the gene matches: 7. Germline CDR1 is ENHRY and CDR2 is SYGVKD. The length of the CDR3 is 15 residues. Written as DNA, the CDR3 is TGTGCCATCAGGGAACGGCTAGCGGGAGGAGAGACCCAGTACTTC. It is translated as CAIRERLAGGETQYF.

The chain links TRBV7-2 to TRBJ2-1; TRBD2 matches at 11 bases. The V gene end was trimmed by 7 bases and the J gene end by 5 bases; junction bases not matched to a gene: 7. The CDR3 loop spans 15 amino acids. The V gene's germline CDR1 is SGHTA and CDR2 FQGNSA. CDR3 amino acids: CASTTLAGGNNEQFF. CDR3 sequence (DNA): TGTGCCAGCACAACCCTAGCGGGGGGCAACAATGAGCAGTTCTTC.

The chain couples TRBV6-5 to TRBJ1-5; 7 bases align to TRBD1. The trim removed 8 bases at V and 0 bases at J, leaving 1 base unmatched. Germline lookup yields CDR1 MNHEY and CDR2 SVGAGI. The CDR3 covers 13 residues. The CDR3 bases are TGTGCCAGCGCAGGGGGTAGCAATCAGCCCCAGCATTTT. Protein sequence: CASAGGSNQPQHF.

The chain has TRBV19 and TRBJ2-7, with a tentative D call TRBD2 (6 bases). Trimming pared 5 bases from V and 2 bases from J, leaving 13 bases between. This CDR3 is built from 14 residues. CDR1 and CDR2 from the germline V gene are LNHDA and SQIVND (reference sequence). The chain's CDR3 is CASSPEGWTYEQYF. As DNA, the CDR3 is TGTGCCAGTAGTCCGGAGGGATGGACCTACGAGCAGTACTTC.

The V call is TRBV18, the J call TRBJ1-1; a possible D gene is TRBD1 (5 bases). Germline V CDR1 and CDR2: KGHSH, LQKENI. Trimming left V 0 bases short and J 5 bases short, with 7 bases between. The CDR3 is made up of 13 amino acids. CDR3 bases: TGTGCCAGCTCACCACCCAGGGTTACTGAAGCTTTCTTT. Its translation: CASSPPRVTEAFF.

This clone was picked up one time. Here the CDR3 DNA reads TGTGCCAGCAGCTTAGGGACAGGTTTCGAGCAGTACTTC. This translates into CASSLGTGFEQYF. The rearrangement links TRBV7-2 to TRBJ2-7; 7 bases match TRBD1. V lost 1 base to trimming and J lost 6 bases; unmatched junction nucleotides: 3. Looked up from germline, CDR1 is SGHTA and CDR2 is FQGNSA. CDR3 size: 13 residues.

The chain carries TRBV5-1 and TRBJ1-1, with TRBD1 identical over 9 bases. The ends lost 4 bases at V and 4 bases at J; junction bases unmatched: 14. CDR1 is SGHRS, CDR2 YFSETQ, per germline. This CDR3 is 17 amino acids long. As DNA, the CDR3 is TGCGCCAGCAGCCCAAAACAGGGGGCGCATATGGCCACTGAAGCTTTCTTT. It specifies CASSPKQGAHMATEAFF.